Detailed here is one TCR beta chain. Reverse transcription of about 0.45 to 1 ug RNA was performed with random hexamers. TCR beta CDR3 was amplified by immunoSEQ covering 54 Vbeta and 13 Jbeta. TCRdb reanalysed the immunoSEQ multiplex PCR reads using MiXCR and keeps one entry per CDR3 protein. This sample has 110,000 or so distinct CDR3 sequences, with around 95% found just once. The data originate from a study of CD8 T cells in Susac syndrome. Healthy donors formed controls matched for age and sex. Trimming took off 0 bases at V and 8 bases at J, with 12 bases between the two ends. The CDR3 sequence is 14 residues long. Germline V CDR1 and CDR2: SGDLS, YYNGEE.

This rearrangement joins TRBV9 to TRBJ2-1; a weak D match, TRBD2 (5 bases). This TCR came from a human donor in good health. Sequencing was carried out using CD4+ T cells from PBMCs. CDR3 protein: CASSVGGSSHEQFF. In nucleotides, the CDR3 is TGTGCCAGCAGCGTAGGAGGGAGTTCCCATGAGCAGTTCTTC.